These 21 T cell receptor beta chains were all obtained from the same sample, sequenced in a study of blood T cell repertoires in COVID-19. Libraries were prepared by immunoSEQ multiplex PCR; TCRdb keeps only in-frame clonotypes and omits some of them. Of 330,000 or so clones detected, approximately 88% appear once; the ten largest clones hold approximately 9.3%. The sample consisted of peripheral blood. These receptors were obtained from a man aged 25-45 years with COVID-19, enrolled during active disease.

This chain uses TRBV25-1 with TRBJ2-3, with TRBD1 as a possible D gene (6 bases). The CDR3 covers 15 residues. V gave up 3 bases and J gave up 0 bases, with 10 bases separating them. Germline loops: CDR1 MGHDK, CDR2 SYGVNS. The CDR3 DNA is TGTGCCAGCAGTGACAGGGGTGGTAGCACAGATACGCAGTATTTT. This sequence encodes CASSDRGGSTDTQYF.

The chain links TRBV6-4 to TRBJ2-3; 7 bases fit TRBD2. V lost 0 bases, J lost 1 base, and 7 bases stayed unmatched. This CDR3 has 17 residues. The germline CDR1 and CDR2 sequences are MRHNA and SNTAGT. The CDR3 nucleotides read TGTGCCAGCAGTGACTCCGCCGGGGAGGGCGGCACAGATACGCAGTATTTT. Translated, it gives CASSDSAGEGGTDTQYF.

This rearrangement joins TRBV11-2 to TRBJ2-3, with TRBD2 as a possible D gene (7 bases). Trimming pared 5 bases from V and 3 bases from J, leaving 15 bases between. The CDR3 is 15 residues long. The germline V gene encodes CDR1 SGHAT and CDR2 FQNNGV. CDR3 coding DNA: TGTGCCAGCAGCCCCTGGCGGGGGCCTACAGATACGCAGTATTTT. It codes for CASSPWRGPTDTQYF.

The V call is TRBV7-9, the J call TRBJ1-2, with a possible D match to TRBD1 (6 bases). CDR1 is SEHNR, CDR2 FQNEAQ, per germline (reference sequence). V gave up 5 bases and J gave up 5 bases, with 18 bases separating them. This CDR3 spans 15 amino acids. The CDR3 nucleotides are TGTGCCAGCAGCCCGCTAGGGTCAAGGGGGTATGGCTACACCTTC. It encodes CASSPLGSRGYGYTF.

V usage is TRBV11-2 and J usage is TRBJ2-5, with D possibly being TRBD2 (7 bases). Trimming stripped 2 bases from V and 2 bases from J, with 15 bases between. The CDR3 is made up of 16 amino acids. Germline CDR1 SGHAT, CDR2 FQNNGV. For the CDR3, the DNA is TGTGCCAGCAGCTTATTGAGGGGGGGTCGGCAAGAGACCCAGTACTTC. As protein: CASSLLRGGRQETQYF.

This clone came up once. The chain carries TRBV28 and TRBJ1-5; D unresolved. Germline loops: CDR1 MDHEN, CDR2 SYDVKM. The CDR3 is 13 amino acids. The V end lost 8 bases, the J end lost 6 bases, and 14 bases lay between the germline ends. The CDR3 loop reads CASFREGGQPQHF. The CDR3 coding sequence is TGTGCCAGCTTCCGGGAGGGAGGTCAGCCCCAGCATTTT. The whole variable domain, remainder taken from reference TRBV28 and TRBJ1-5, is DVKVTQSSRYLVKRTGEKVFLECVQDMDHENMFWYRQDPGLGLRLIYFSYDVKMKEKGDIPEGYSVSREKKERFSLILESASTNQTSMYLCASFREGGQPQHFGDGTRLSIL.

The chain joins TRBV3-1 (or the pseudogene TRBV3-2) to TRBJ2-1; 11 bases line up with TRBD2. J lost 7 bases, V lost 2 bases, and 4 bases had no gene match. Per germline, CDR1 LGHDT and CDR2 YNNKEL (reference sequence). This CDR3 has 15 amino acids. The CDR3 bases are TGTGCCAGCAGCCAAACTAGCGGGAGTGCGAATGAGCAGTTCTTC. This translates into CASSQTSGSANEQFF.

The V and J genes are TRBV7-3 and TRBJ2-1; 11 nucleotides line up with TRBD1. CDR3 length equals 15 residues. Germline lookup yields CDR1 SGHTA and CDR2 FQGTGA. Trimming took 5 bases from V and 4 from J; bases not matched to a gene: 4. The CDR3 region is CASSLGQGAYNEQFF. The CDR3 bases are TGTGCCAGCAGCCTCGGACAGGGGGCGTACAATGAGCAGTTCTTC.

V is TRBV5-6 and J is TRBJ1-3; TRBD1 matches at 10 bases. The CDR3 consists of 16 residues. Trimming took 3 bases from V and 0 from J; bases not matched to a gene: 3. Germline V gene sequence: CDR1 SGHDT, CDR2 YYEEEE. The CDR3 loop reads CASSSDRGASGNTIYF. The CDR3 region has the DNA TGTGCCAGCAGCTCGGACAGGGGGGCCTCTGGAAACACCATATATTTT.

This chain links TRBV19 with TRBJ2-5, with 11 positions matching TRBD1. The length of the CDR3 is 15 residues. V dropped 4 bases and J dropped 5; count of bases not matched to a gene: 6. The germline V gene encodes CDR1 LNHDA and CDR2 SQIVND (reference sequence). CDR3 nucleotides: TGTGCCAGTAGTACCCGGACAGGGGGCTGGGAGACCCAGTACTTC. It translates to CASSTRTGGWETQYF.

J is TRBJ1-5 and V is TRBV19; D call uncertain. The CDR3 contains 15 residues. Looked up from germline, CDR1 is LNHDA and CDR2 is SQIVND (reference sequence). With 7 bases removed from V and 4 bases from J, the gap between germline ends came to 17 bases. The CDR3 loop is CASTIVTGRNQPQHF. The DNA of the CDR3 is TGTGCCAGTACTATTGTCACGGGGAGGAATCAGCCCCAGCATTTT. Full variable domain (remainder filled in from reference TRBV19 and TRBJ1-5): DGGITQSPKYLFRKEGQNVTLSCEQNLNHDAMYWYRQDPGQGLRLIYYSQIVNDFQKGDIAEGYSVSREKKESFPLTVTSAQKNPTAFYLCASTIVTGRNQPQHFGDGTRLSIL.

V is TRBV3-1 (or the pseudogene TRBV3-2) and J is TRBJ2-7; no clear D gene. V was clipped by 2 bases and J by 5 bases, with 10 bases between them. The germline gives CDR1 LGHDT, CDR2 YNNKEL (reference sequence). This CDR3 has 13 amino acids. This CDR3 is CASSQQLRNEQYF. The CDR3 bases are TGTGCCAGCAGCCAACAATTGAGGAACGAGCAGTACTTC.

In DNA, the CDR3 is TGTGCCAGCAGCGCGGACCGGGACAGGGGGCTGTTCTCCGAAAAACTGTTTTTT. Encoded protein: CASSADRDRGLFSEKLFF. V gene TRBV7-9 combines with J gene TRBJ1-4, with 12 bases matching TRBD1. This CDR3 region has 18 residues. V dropped 5 bases and J dropped 8; count of bases not matched to a gene: 15. Germline CDR1 is SEHNR and CDR2 is FQNEAQ (reference sequence).

This rearrangement joins TRBV6-2 or TRBV6-3 to TRBJ2-7; 10 bases are a match to TRBD2. The CDR3 is made up of 15 amino acids. V lost 2 bases and J lost 1; bases outside the gene matches: 2. Germline V lookup: CDR1 MNHEY, CDR2 SVGEGT. CDR3 nucleotides: TGTGCCAGCAGTTACCTTAGCGGGAGGTCCTACGAGCAGTACTTC. Translation gives CASSYLSGRSYEQYF.

The rearrangement joins TRBV9 to TRBJ2-3, with D maybe TRBD1 (5 bases). The V gene lost 4 bases and the J gene lost 5 bases, with 23 bases spanning the gap. The CDR3 sequence is 17 residues long. The germline V gene encodes CDR1 SGDLS and CDR2 YYNGEE. CDR3 coding DNA: TGTGCCAGCAGCAAAGCCCCCGGTCAGGGCGGATTAGATACGCAGTATTTT. This gives the protein CASSKAPGQGGLDTQYF.

The chain couples TRBV28 to TRBJ2-2; D possibly corresponds to TRBD2 (5 bases). Trimming removed 1 base at V and 4 bases at J, with 13 bases between. CDR1 and CDR2 from the germline V gene are MDHEN and SYDVKM. This CDR3 comprises 16 residues. The CDR3 sequence is CASSLLVGASTGELFF. CDR3 sequence (DNA): TGTGCCAGCAGTTTATTGGTGGGAGCAAGCACCGGGGAGCTGTTTTTT.

CDR3 nucleotides: TGTGCCACCAGCAGAGGACAGGGGGCCGCAGATACGCAGTATTTT. Translation gives CATSRGQGAADTQYF. This chain links TRBV15 with TRBJ2-3, with 10 bases fitting TRBD1. V shed 1 base and J 4 bases; nucleotides not matched to a gene: 2. Germline loops: CDR1 LNHNV, CDR2 YYDKDF (reference sequence). This CDR3 comprises 15 residues.

V usage is TRBV12-3 or TRBV12-4 and J usage is TRBJ2-7, with D perhaps TRBD2 (6 bases). With 7 bases removed from V and 6 bases from J, the gap between germline ends came to 13 bases. CDR3 size: 12 residues. CDR3 DNA: TGTGCCAGCACCCGTTACGGGGGCGAGCAGTACTTC. Translating it yields CASTRYGGEQYF.

The chain joins TRBV19 to TRBJ1-6; 7 bases are shared with TRBD1. The V gene's germline CDR1 is LNHDA and CDR2 SQIVND (reference sequence). This CDR3 has 16 amino acids. V was pared by 1 base and J by 8 bases, with 8 bases of the junction left unmatched. The CDR3 sequence: CASSIAFDRVDSPLHF. In DNA form, the CDR3 reads TGTGCCAGTAGTATAGCCTTCGACAGGGTGGATTCACCCCTCCACTTT.

The chain carries TRBV7-6 and TRBJ1-4; D might be TRBD1 (6 bases). V was shortened by 6 bases and J by 7 bases, with 21 bases between the two germline ends. Per the germline V gene, CDR1 is SGHVS and CDR2 is FNYEAQ. The CDR3 sequence is 16 residues long. The DNA of the CDR3 is TGTGCCAGCAGTCATTATACAGGGCAGGAAAGTGAAAAACTGTTTTTT. Amino acid sequence: CASSHYTGQESEKLFF.

This sequence joins TRBV19 and TRBJ1-6; D remains ambiguous. With 4 bases removed from V and 8 bases from J, the gap between germline ends came to 9 bases. CDR3 length equals 13 residues. CDR1 is LNHDA, CDR2 SQIVND, per germline (reference sequence). CDR3 residues: CASSTTEYSPLHF. As DNA, the CDR3 is TGTGCCAGTAGTACCACAGAGTATTCACCCCTCCACTTT.